This T cell receptor (beta chain) was identified during a study of early T cells in non-severe SARS-CoV-2 infection. Each CDR3 protein gets one entry after TCRdb re-called the 5' RACE reads with MiXCR. The sample gives some 45,000 distinct CDR3 sequences, about 6% of which show up once; about 8.3% is in the top ten. Overall study results and limits: VDJdb matches were skewed toward anti-spike CD8 T cell responses.

This clonotype showed up just a few times. Its antigen is still unknown. This CDR3 spans 15 amino acids. The V gene end was trimmed by 6 bases and the J gene end by 3 bases; junction bases not matched to a gene: 10. CDR1 is MGHRA and CDR2 is YSYEKL in the germline V gene. This specimen consisted of whole blood, obtained at baseline. This receptor was obtained from an adult who was a healthcare worker with PCR-confirmed SARS-CoV-2 infection or an uninfected control (not recorded which). The chain links TRBV4-1 to TRBJ2-7, with TRBD1 matching over 8 bases. The CDR3 bases are TGCGCCAGCAGTTTCAACCCAGGACAGGGCTACGAGCAGTACTTC. The encoded protein is CASSFNPGQGYEQYF.